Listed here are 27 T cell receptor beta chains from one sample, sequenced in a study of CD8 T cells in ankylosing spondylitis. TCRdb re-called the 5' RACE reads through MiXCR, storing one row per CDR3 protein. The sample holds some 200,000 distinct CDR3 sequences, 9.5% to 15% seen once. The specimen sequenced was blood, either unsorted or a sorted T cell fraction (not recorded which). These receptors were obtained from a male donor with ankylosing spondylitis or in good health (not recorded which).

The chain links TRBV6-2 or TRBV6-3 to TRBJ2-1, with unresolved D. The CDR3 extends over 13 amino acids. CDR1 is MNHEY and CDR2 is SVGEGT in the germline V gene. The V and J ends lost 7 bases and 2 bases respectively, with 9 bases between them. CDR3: CASMAGTYNEQFF. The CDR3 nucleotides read TGTGCCAGCATGGCAGGTACCTACAATGAGCAGTTCTTC.

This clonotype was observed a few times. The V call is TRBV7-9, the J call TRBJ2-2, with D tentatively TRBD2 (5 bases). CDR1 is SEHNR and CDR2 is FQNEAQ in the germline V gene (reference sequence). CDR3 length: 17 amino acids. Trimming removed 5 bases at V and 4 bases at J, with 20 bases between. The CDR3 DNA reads TGTGCCAGCAGCCCCCCGGTGGTAGCGCGGCGCACCGGGGAGCTGTTTTTT. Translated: CASSPPVVARRTGELFF.

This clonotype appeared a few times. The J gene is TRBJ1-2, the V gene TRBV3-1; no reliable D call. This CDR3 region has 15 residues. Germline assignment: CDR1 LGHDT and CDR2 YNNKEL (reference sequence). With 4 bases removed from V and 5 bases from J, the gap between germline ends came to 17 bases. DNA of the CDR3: TGTGCCAGCAGCCCGCTGGCTACCGTGAGGTATGGCTACACCTTC. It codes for CASSPLATVRYGYTF.

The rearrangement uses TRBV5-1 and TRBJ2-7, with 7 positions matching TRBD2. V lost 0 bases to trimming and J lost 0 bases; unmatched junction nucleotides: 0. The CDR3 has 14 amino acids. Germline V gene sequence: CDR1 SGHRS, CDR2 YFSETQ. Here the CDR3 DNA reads TGCGCCAGCAGCTTGGCTAGCGGCTCCTACGAGCAGTACTTC. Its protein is CASSLASGSYEQYF. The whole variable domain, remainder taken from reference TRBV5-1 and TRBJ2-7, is KAGVTQTPRYLIKTRGQQVTLSCSPISGHRSVSWYQQTPGQGLQFLFEYFSETQRNKGNFPGRFSGRQFSNSRSEMNVSTLELGDSALYLCASSLASGSYEQYFGPGTRLTVT.

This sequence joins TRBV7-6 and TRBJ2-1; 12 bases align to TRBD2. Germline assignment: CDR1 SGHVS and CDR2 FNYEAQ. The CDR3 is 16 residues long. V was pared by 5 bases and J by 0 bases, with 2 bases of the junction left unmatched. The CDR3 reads CASSASGGVSYNEQFF. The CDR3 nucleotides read TGTGCCAGCAGCGCTAGCGGGGGGGTCTCCTACAATGAGCAGTTCTTC.

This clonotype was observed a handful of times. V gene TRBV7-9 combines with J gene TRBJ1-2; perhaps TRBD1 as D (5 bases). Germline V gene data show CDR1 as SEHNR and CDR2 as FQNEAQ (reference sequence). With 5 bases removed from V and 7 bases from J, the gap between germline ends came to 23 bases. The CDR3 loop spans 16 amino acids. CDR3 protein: CASSLDGVYRTGGYTF. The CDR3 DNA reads TGTGCCAGCAGCCTCGATGGGGTGTACAGGACGGGTGGCTACACCTTC.

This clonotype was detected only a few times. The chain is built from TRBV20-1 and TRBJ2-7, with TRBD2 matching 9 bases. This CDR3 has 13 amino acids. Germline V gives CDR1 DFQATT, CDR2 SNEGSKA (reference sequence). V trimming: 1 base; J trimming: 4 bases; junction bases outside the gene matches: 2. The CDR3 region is CSARVAGDYEQYF. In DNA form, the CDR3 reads TGCAGTGCTAGAGTAGCGGGGGATTACGAGCAGTACTTC.

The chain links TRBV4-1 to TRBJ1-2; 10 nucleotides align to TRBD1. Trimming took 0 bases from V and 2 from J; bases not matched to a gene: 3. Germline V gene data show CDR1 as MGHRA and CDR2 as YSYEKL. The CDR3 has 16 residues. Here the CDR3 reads CASSQDPGQGNYGYTF. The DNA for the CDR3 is TGCGCCAGCAGCCAAGATCCGGGACAGGGGAACTATGGCTACACCTTC.

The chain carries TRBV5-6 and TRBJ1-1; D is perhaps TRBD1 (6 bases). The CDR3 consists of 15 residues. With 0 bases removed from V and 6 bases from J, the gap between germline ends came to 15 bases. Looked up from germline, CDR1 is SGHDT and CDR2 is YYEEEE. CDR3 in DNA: TGTGCCAGCAGCTTGGTGGGGGGCAGTCTCGCTGAAGCTTTCTTT. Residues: CASSLVGGSLAEAFF.

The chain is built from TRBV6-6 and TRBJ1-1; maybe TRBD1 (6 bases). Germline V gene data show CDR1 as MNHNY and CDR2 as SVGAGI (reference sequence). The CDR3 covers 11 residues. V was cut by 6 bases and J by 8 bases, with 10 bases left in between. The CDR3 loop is CASRRDREAFF. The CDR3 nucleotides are TGTGCCAGCAGGAGAGACAGGGAAGCTTTCTTT.

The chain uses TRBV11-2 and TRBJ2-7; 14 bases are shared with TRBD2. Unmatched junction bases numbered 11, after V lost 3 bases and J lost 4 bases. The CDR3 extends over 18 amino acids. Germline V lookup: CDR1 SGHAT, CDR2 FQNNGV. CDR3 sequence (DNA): TGTGCCAGCAGCTTTCCAAACCCTGGGACTAGCGGGGGATACGAGCAGTACTTC. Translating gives CASSFPNPGTSGGYEQYF.

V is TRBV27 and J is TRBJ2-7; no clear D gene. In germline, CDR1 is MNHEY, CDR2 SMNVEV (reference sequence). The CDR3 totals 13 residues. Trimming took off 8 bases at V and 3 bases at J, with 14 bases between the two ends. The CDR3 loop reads CASAEGPHYEQYF. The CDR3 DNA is TGTGCCAGCGCGGAAGGGCCCCACTACGAGCAGTACTTC.

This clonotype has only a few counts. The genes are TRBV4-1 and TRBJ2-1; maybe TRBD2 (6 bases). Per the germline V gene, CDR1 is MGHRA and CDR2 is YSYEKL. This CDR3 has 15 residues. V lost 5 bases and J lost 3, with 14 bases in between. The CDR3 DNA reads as TGCGCCAGCAGCTTCCGGGACTTGGGCTACAATGAGCAGTTCTTC. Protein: CASSFRDLGYNEQFF.

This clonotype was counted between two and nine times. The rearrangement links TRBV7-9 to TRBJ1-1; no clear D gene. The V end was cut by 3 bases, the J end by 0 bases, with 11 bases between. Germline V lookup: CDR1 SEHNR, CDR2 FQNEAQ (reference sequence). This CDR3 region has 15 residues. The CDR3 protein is CASSLTGFMNTEAFF. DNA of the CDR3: TGTGCCAGCAGCTTGACGGGATTTATGAACACTGAAGCTTTCTTT.

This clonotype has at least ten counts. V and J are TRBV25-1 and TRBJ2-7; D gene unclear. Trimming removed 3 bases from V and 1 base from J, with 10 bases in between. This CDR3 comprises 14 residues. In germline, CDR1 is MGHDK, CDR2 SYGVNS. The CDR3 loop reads CASSDGRDSYEQYF. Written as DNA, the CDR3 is TGTGCCAGCAGTGATGGCAGAGATTCCTACGAGCAGTACTTC.

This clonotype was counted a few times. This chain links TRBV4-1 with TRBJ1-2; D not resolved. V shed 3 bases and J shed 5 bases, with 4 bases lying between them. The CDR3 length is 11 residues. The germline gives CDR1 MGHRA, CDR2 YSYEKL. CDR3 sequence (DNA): TGCGCCAGCAGCCAGGGGTATGGCTACACCTTC. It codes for CASSQGYGYTF.

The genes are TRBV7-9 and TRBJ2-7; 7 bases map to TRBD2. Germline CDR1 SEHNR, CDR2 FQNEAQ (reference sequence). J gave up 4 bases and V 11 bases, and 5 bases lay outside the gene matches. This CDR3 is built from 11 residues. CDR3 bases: TGTGCCGGGGGGGACGGGTACGAGCAGTACTTC. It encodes CAGGDGYEQYF.

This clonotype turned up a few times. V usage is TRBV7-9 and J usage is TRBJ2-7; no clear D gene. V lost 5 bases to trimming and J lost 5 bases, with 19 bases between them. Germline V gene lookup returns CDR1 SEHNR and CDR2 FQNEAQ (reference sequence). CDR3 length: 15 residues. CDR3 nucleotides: TGTGCCAGCAGCCCTTCCTACAGAATCACCCACGAGCAGTACTTC. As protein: CASSPSYRITHEQYF.

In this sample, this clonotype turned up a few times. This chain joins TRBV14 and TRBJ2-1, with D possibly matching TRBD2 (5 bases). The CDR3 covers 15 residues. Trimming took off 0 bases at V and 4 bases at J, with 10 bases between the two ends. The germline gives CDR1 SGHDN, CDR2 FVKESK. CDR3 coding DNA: TGTGCCAGCAGCCAAGAACTAGTTCGGTACAATGAGCAGTTCTTC. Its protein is CASSQELVRYNEQFF.

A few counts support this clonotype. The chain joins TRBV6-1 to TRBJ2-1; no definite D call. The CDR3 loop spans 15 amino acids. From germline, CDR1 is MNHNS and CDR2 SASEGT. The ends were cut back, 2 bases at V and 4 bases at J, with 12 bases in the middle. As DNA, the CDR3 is TGTGCCAGCAGTGAAAAGCCGATGTATTACAATGAGCAGTTCTTC. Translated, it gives CASSEKPMYYNEQFF.

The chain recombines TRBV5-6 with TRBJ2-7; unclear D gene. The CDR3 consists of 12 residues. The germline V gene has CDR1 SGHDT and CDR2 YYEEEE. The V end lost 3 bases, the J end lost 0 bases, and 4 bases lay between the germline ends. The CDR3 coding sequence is TGTGCCAGCAGCTATAGCTCCTACGAGCAGTACTTC. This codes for CASSYSSYEQYF.

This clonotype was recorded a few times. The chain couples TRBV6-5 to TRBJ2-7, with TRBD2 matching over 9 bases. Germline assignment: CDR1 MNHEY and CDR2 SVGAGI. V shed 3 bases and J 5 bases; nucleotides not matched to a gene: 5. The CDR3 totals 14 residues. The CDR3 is CASSYGTSFNEQYF. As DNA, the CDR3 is TGTGCCAGCAGTTATGGGACTAGCTTCAACGAGCAGTACTTC.

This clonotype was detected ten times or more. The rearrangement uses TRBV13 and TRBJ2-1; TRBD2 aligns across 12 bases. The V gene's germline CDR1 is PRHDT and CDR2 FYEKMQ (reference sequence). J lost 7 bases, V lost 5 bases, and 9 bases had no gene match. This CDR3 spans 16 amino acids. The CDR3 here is CASSLWTSGAYNEQFF. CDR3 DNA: TGTGCCAGCAGCCTTTGGACTAGCGGGGCATATAATGAGCAGTTCTTC.

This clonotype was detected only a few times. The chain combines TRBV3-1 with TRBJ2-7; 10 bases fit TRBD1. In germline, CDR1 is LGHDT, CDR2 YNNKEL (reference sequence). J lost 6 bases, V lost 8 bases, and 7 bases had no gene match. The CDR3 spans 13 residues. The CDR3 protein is CASCRDRGTEQYF. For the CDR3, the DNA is TGTGCCAGCTGCCGGGACAGGGGTACCGAGCAGTACTTC.

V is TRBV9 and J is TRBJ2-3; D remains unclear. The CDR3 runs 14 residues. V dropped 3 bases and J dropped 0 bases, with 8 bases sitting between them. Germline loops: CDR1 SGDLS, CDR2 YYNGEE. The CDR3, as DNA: TGTGCCAGCAGCGACGGACCAAGCACAGATACGCAGTATTTT. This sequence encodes CASSDGPSTDTQYF.

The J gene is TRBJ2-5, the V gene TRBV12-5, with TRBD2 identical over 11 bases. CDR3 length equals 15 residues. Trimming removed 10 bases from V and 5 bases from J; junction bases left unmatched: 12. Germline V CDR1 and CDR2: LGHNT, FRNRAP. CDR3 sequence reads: CATSLAGGPGETQYF. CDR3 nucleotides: TGTGCTACCTCCTTAGCGGGGGGGCCAGGCGAGACCCAGTACTTC.

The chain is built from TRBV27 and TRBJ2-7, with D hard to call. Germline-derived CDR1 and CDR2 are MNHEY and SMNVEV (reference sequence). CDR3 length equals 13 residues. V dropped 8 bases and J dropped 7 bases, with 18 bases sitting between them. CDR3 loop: CASGLAPLGEQYF. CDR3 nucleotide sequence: TGTGCCAGCGGGTTAGCCCCTTTGGGGGAGCAGTACTTC.